This TCR beta chain emerged from a study of T cells after yellow fever vaccination. In the case of this clonotype: Its specificity is not known.

Study observations and caveats: In post-booster samples, most primary-vaccination clones reappeared (approximately 96% CD4, roughly 88% CD8).

TCRdb analysed the 5' RACE reads with MiXCR anew, one entry per CDR3 protein. Here the sample spans roughly 500,000 distinct CDR3 sequences, 15% to 20% being singletons. V shed 3 bases, J shed 6 bases, and the junction held 7 bases outside the gene matches. The V gene's germline CDR1 is DFQATT and CDR2 SNEGSKA (reference sequence). This CDR3 spans 16 amino acids. The chain couples TRBV20-1 to TRBJ2-1, with TRBD2 matching 14 bases. The input for sequencing was PBMCs, taken 15 days after the yellow fever booster vaccination. This receptor was taken from a man aged 25 to 40 who received the YFV17D yellow fever vaccine. This CDR3 reads CSASHRTSGRINEQFF. Here the CDR3 DNA reads TGCAGTGCTAGCCACCGGACTAGCGGGAGGATCAATGAGCAGTTCTTC.